This TCR beta chain came from a study of cytomegalovirus exposure and HLA in healthy donors. The study's findings and limits: A later analysis linked 16,951 TCR beta sequences to HLA alleles at 0.05 false discovery rate. Of the V segments, some could not be distinguished, including TRBV6-2 and TRBV6-3, and were excluded.

Concerning this clone: Its antigen remains unidentified.

The CDR3 length is 15 residues. V dropped 4 bases and J dropped 4 bases, with 17 bases sitting between them. Germline V gene lookup returns CDR1 SGDLS and CDR2 YYNGEE. 60 Vbeta and 13 Jbeta primers were used in PCR. Sequenced by immunoSEQ multiplex PCR; TCRdb stores in-frame clones only, minus some. This table has about 89,000 clones, roughly 66% appearing once. The source is a man younger than 40 in good health and CMV-seronegative. Sequenced: PBMCs. The chain has TRBV9 and TRBJ2-5; the D gene is possibly TRBD2 (6 bases). This chain's CDR3 is CASSSVEGIAETQYF. DNA of the CDR3: TGTGCCAGCAGCTCCGTGGAGGGGATAGCAGAGACCCAGTACTTC.